The clone carrying this T cell receptor (beta chain) appeared a single time. Its antigen is still unknown. This sample is drawn from a study of T cells in localized non-small cell lung cancer. This CDR3 is 12 amino acids long. From germline, CDR1 is MNHEY and CDR2 SMNVEV (reference sequence). V was clipped by 5 bases and J by 1 base, with 5 bases between them. TCRdb's table, derived via immunoSEQ multiplex PCR, lists solely in-frame clones and lacks some. The sample includes 75,000 to 95,000 clones, about three quarters of them seen just once. Whole-study results and caveats: Adjacent lung tissue had a median about 58 of the top 100 clones found in the tumor. T cell clonality was highest in uninvolved adjacent lung, above tumor.

This TCR was sampled from a man aged 40 to 75 with stage II squamous cell lung carcinoma. The chain joins TRBV27 to TRBJ1-1; D not resolved. The source was PBMCs, collected before any cancer treatment. The CDR3 is CASSKRNTEAFF. CDR3 in DNA: TGTGCCAGCAGTAAGAGGAACACTGAAGCTTTCTTT.